The present TCR beta chain was sequenced within a study of blood T cell repertoires in COVID-19. On the study more broadly: Samples representing acute and convalescent COVID-19 were sourced from the United States, Italy and Spain. Nucleic acid was either cDNA or gDNA, and it came from T cells, B-cell-depleted T cells, or PBMCs.

Per germline, CDR1 KGHSH and CDR2 LQKENI. V shed 6 bases and J 5 bases; nucleotides not matched to a gene: 2. The CDR3 has 13 amino acids. As handled by the study authors: Amplification with reference gene primers provided the estimates of nucleated cell counts. Method: immunoSEQ multiplex PCR; TCRdb's copy keeps in-frame clones and lacks some. The V and J calls and the clone size are those of that table, but D and trimming were determined from the DNA. The data hold about 91,000 clones, with 85% to 90% observed a single time. This clone was found once. The J gene is TRBJ2-4, the V gene TRBV18; the match to TRBD1 covers 9 bases. This receptor was identified in a woman of 80 years or more with active COVID-19. Sequencing used peripheral blood. The CDR3 loop is CASSRTGENIQYF. Written as DNA, the CDR3 is TGTGCCAGCTCCCGGACAGGGGAAAACATTCAGTACTTC.